Following are 32 T cell receptor beta chains from one sample sequenced in a study of cytomegalovirus exposure and HLA in healthy donors. This PCR relied on a set of 60 Vbeta primers and 13 Jbeta primers. Repertoires were generated with immunoSEQ multiplex PCR, while TCRdb's copy carries only in-frame clones and drops some. This sample has about 150,000 clones, with nearly 80% found just once. Material: PBMCs. Receptors originate from a man between 25 and 39 years old in good health and CMV-seronegative.

This chain uses TRBV18 with TRBJ2-2; D is unresolved. The CDR3 is 17 amino acids. V lost 4 bases to trimming and J lost 0 bases, with 15 bases between them. CDR1 and CDR2 from the germline V gene are KGHSH and LQKENI. The CDR3 reads CASSLLDWNANTGELFF. The DNA of the CDR3 is TGTGCCAGCTCACTATTAGACTGGAACGCGAACACCGGGGAGCTGTTTTTT.

The V gene is TRBV2, the J gene TRBJ1-3; no clear D gene. With 1 base removed from V and 16 bases from J, the gap between germline ends came to 14 bases. The CDR3 has 12 residues. Germline V gene data show CDR1 as SNHLY and CDR2 as FYNNEI. CDR3 amino acids: CASSEVVQPNYF. In nucleotides, the CDR3 is TGTGCCAGCAGTGAAGTGGTACAGCCCAACTATTTT.

This clone was detected once. The chain joins TRBV28 to TRBJ2-3; D perhaps matches TRBD2 (6 bases). V dropped 10 bases and J dropped 3 bases, with 17 bases sitting between them. Per the germline V gene, CDR1 is MDHEN and CDR2 is SYDVKM. The CDR3 length is 14 residues. CDR3 sequence reads: CATRLGGGTDTQYF. The CDR3 DNA follows: TGTGCCACCCGCTTGGGGGGTGGGACAGATACGCAGTATTTT.

The chain joins TRBV14 to TRBJ2-7; the D gene is possibly TRBD2 (6 bases). CDR3 length equals 13 residues. Per germline, CDR1 SGHDN and CDR2 FVKESK. Trimming left V 3 bases short and J 12 bases short, with 18 bases between. The CDR3 DNA reads TGTGCCAGCAGCCACCTGGGCGGGACGGAGGCGTACTTC. Its translation: CASSHLGGTEAYF.

V gene TRBV18 combines with J gene TRBJ1-2, with 8 bases identical to TRBD1. The germline gives CDR1 KGHSH, CDR2 LQKENI. The CDR3 runs to 14 residues. Losses at the gene ends were 4 bases for V and 2 bases for J; bases not matched to a gene: 3. The CDR3 DNA reads as TGTGCCAGCTCACGCGGACAGGGAAACTATGGCTACACCTTC. Translation: CASSRGQGNYGYTF.

This chain joins TRBV11-2 and TRBJ1-2; TRBD1 might be the D (5 bases). In germline, CDR1 is SGHAT, CDR2 FQNNGV. Trimming took off 5 bases at V and 4 bases at J, with 14 bases between the two ends. The CDR3 length is 14 residues. The CDR3 reads CASSRLGTLYGYTF. In nucleotides, the CDR3 is TGTGCCAGCAGCCGATTGGGGACTCTCTATGGCTACACCTTC.

This sequence joins TRBV27 and TRBJ1-1; 7 bases map to TRBD1. CDR1 MNHEY and CDR2 SMNVEV come from the germline V gene (reference sequence). CDR3 length: 15 residues. V shed 6 bases and J 3 bases; nucleotides not matched to a gene: 10. The CDR3 loop reads CASRSNRGRDTEAFF. CDR3 coding DNA: TGTGCCAGCAGATCAAATAGGGGGCGCGACACTGAAGCTTTCTTT.

The chain uses TRBV2 and TRBJ1-5; 8 bases match TRBD1. This CDR3 region has 14 residues. CDR1 and CDR2 (germline): SNHLY, FYNNEI. The J segment lost 8 bases and the V segment lost 8 bases, leaving 11 bases of the junction unmatched. The CDR3 spells CASVPLRGLEPQHF. Written as DNA, the CDR3 is TGTGCCAGCGTACCCCTCAGGGGGCTGGAGCCCCAGCATTTT. The entire variable domain, with the rest obtained from reference TRBV2 and TRBJ1-5, is as follows: EPEVTQTPSHQVTQMGQEVILRCVPISNHLYFYWYRQILGQKVEFLVSFYNNEISEKSEIFDDQFSVERPDGSNFTLKIRSTKLEDSAMYFCASVPLRGLEPQHFGDGTRLSIL.

CDR3 amino acids: CASTQTGSNYGYTF. For the CDR3, the DNA is TGTGCCAGCACGCAGACAGGGAGTAACTATGGCTACACCTTC. V is TRBV5-4 and J is TRBJ1-2; the match to TRBD1 covers 7 bases. This CDR3 spans 14 amino acids. The junction had 6 bases not matched to a gene; V was cut back by 6 bases and J by 1 base. Looked up from germline, CDR1 is SGHNT and CDR2 is YYREEE (reference sequence).

The chain joins TRBV28 to TRBJ2-7; 7 nucleotides match TRBD2. The V and J ends lost 3 bases and 5 bases, in that order; junction bases with no gene match: 4. This CDR3 is 13 amino acids long. The germline V gene encodes CDR1 MDHEN and CDR2 SYDVKM. The CDR3 region is CASSFGGSDEQYF. The CDR3 nucleotides read TGTGCCAGCAGTTTCGGGGGGAGCGACGAGCAGTACTTC.

The chain links TRBV29-1 to TRBJ1-2, with D uncertain. V was clipped by 7 bases and J by 2 bases, with 11 bases between them. The CDR3 runs 12 residues. CDR1 is SQVTM, CDR2 ANQGSEA, per germline. The CDR3 DNA follows: TGCAGCGCTCGGTTCGCCAACTATGGCTACACCTTC. Translated: CSARFANYGYTF.

The chain combines TRBV20-1 with TRBJ2-1; D ambiguous. The V gene lost 5 bases and the J gene lost 9 bases, with 5 bases spanning the gap. Germline loops: CDR1 DFQATT, CDR2 SNEGSKA (reference sequence). The CDR3 runs to 9 residues. This CDR3 reads CSAFREQFF. The CDR3 coding sequence is TGCAGTGCTTTCCGTGAGCAGTTCTTC.

This clone was found once. The rearrangement joins TRBV9 to TRBJ2-7; a possible D gene is TRBD2 (5 bases). This CDR3 has 13 residues. Trimming shortened V by 4 bases and J by 9 bases, and 17 bases separated the two germline ends. From germline, CDR1 is SGDLS and CDR2 YYNGEE. CDR3 protein: CASSSQDWGRQYF. The CDR3 DNA reads as TGTGCCAGCAGCTCCCAGGACTGGGGTAGGCAGTACTTC.

The V and J genes are TRBV7-9 and TRBJ2-1, with D unclear. CDR1 is SEHNR and CDR2 is FQNEAQ in the germline V gene (reference sequence). The CDR3 is 12 amino acids. V lost 5 bases and J 10 bases, leaving 12 bases between the germline ends. Written as DNA, the CDR3 is TGTGCCAGCAGCCCGAGAGTTCGCGAGCAGTTCTTC. Protein: CASSPRVREQFF.

The rearrangement uses TRBV27 and TRBJ2-7; D is undetermined. The CDR3 extends over 13 amino acids. Looked up from germline, CDR1 is MNHEY and CDR2 is SMNVEV (reference sequence). Trimming shortened V by 2 bases and J by 3 bases, and 8 bases separated the two germline ends. CDR3 loop: CASSLIGYYEQYF. The DNA of the CDR3 is TGTGCCAGCAGTTTAATCGGGTACTACGAGCAGTACTTC.

This chain connects TRBV6-6 to TRBJ2-6; 7 positions agree with TRBD1. The germline V gene encodes CDR1 MNHNY and CDR2 SVGAGI (reference sequence). This CDR3 comprises 16 residues. V lost 6 bases, J lost 3 bases, and 8 bases stayed unmatched. The CDR3 DNA sequence: TGTGCCAGCAGCCGACCGACAGGGCATGGGGCCAACGTCCTGACTTTC. Protein: CASSRPTGHGANVLTF.

The chain combines TRBV23-1 with TRBJ1-1; 11 nucleotides agree with TRBD1. TRBV23-1 is given ORF status, its function remaining uncertain. The CDR3 consists of 18 residues. After removal of 11 bases from V and 0 bases from J, the junction contained 17 bases not matched to a gene. The CDR3 DNA is TGCGCCGGCCCCCTCCCGGGACAGGGGGGGAAGGTGAACACTGAAGCTTTCTTT. This sequence encodes CAGPLPGQGGKVNTEAFF.

This clone appeared a few times. The rearrangement uses TRBV13 and TRBJ2-2, with D possibly TRBD1 on 6 matching bases. The CDR3 is made up of 17 amino acids. From germline, CDR1 is PRHDT and CDR2 FYEKMQ (reference sequence). Trimming stripped 3 bases from V and 0 bases from J, with 14 bases between. For the CDR3, the DNA is TGTGCCAGCAGCTTGGGGGCAGTGACCGCGAACACCGGGGAGCTGTTTTTT. Its protein product is CASSLGAVTANTGELFF.

This clone came up once. The rearrangement joins TRBV27 to TRBJ2-3; 7 nucleotides align to TRBD2. CDR1 and CDR2 from the germline V gene are MNHEY and SMNVEV (reference sequence). CDR3 length: 13 amino acids. V lost 6 bases, J lost 5 bases, and 5 bases stayed unmatched. CDR3 protein: CASRRDYVDTQYF. CDR3 nucleotides: TGTGCCAGCAGAAGGGACTACGTAGATACGCAGTATTTT.

V is TRBV6-5 and J is TRBJ2-5, with D possibly matching TRBD1 (6 bases). V was shortened by 7 bases and J by 2 bases, with 17 bases between the two germline ends. From germline, CDR1 is MNHEY and CDR2 SVGAGI. This CDR3 contains 15 residues. CDR3 sequence reads: CASTEQGWTQETQYF. The CDR3 DNA reads as TGTGCCAGCACCGAACAGGGTTGGACACAAGAGACCCAGTACTTC.

J is TRBJ2-1 and V is TRBV11-3, with 10 bases matching TRBD1. V shed 1 base and J 4 bases; nucleotides not matched to a gene: 4. The germline V gene encodes CDR1 SGHNT and CDR2 YENEEA. The CDR3 has 16 amino acids. CDR3 sequence reads: CASSLGGTGAYNEQFF. The CDR3 DNA is TGTGCCAGCAGCTTAGGGGGGACAGGGGCGTACAATGAGCAGTTCTTC.

The chain employs TRBV6-4 and TRBJ2-1, with 13 bases identical to TRBD2. Germline CDR1 reads MRHNA; CDR2 reads SNTAGT. The CDR3 has 15 amino acids. V lost 5 bases to trimming and J lost 13 bases; unmatched junction nucleotides: 11. CDR3: CASSSGLAGDGPQFF. The CDR3 nucleotides are TGTGCCAGCAGTTCTGGACTAGCGGGAGATGGGCCCCAGTTCTTC.

This clone was counted a single time. The chain carries TRBV27 and TRBJ1-2; maybe TRBD1 (6 bases). The CDR3 has 17 residues. The V and J ends lost 7 bases and 6 bases respectively, with 27 bases between them. CDR1 MNHEY and CDR2 SMNVEV come from the germline V gene (reference sequence). The DNA of the CDR3 is TGTGCCAGCACCCTGATCGACACCCCCCCAGGGGTAGATGGCTACACCTTC. Translating it yields CASTLIDTPPGVDGYTF.

The genes are TRBV6-1 and TRBJ1-3; maybe TRBD1 (6 bases). The V and J ends lost 9 bases and 8 bases respectively, with 17 bases between them. CDR3 length: 13 residues. Germline assignment: CDR1 MNHNS and CDR2 SASEGT. In DNA form, the CDR3 reads TGTGCCAGTAACAGGGAGAGATTAGACACCATATATTTT. Translated: CASNRERLDTIYF.

This clone was seen only a few times. The chain links TRBV18 to TRBJ2-3, with 7 bases identical to TRBD2. Unmatched junction bases numbered 4, after V lost 0 bases and J lost 4 bases. This CDR3 spans 15 amino acids. Germline V lookup: CDR1 KGHSH, CDR2 LQKENI. In DNA, the CDR3 is TGTGCCAGCTCACCACCCCCGGGAGGCTCAGATACGCAGTATTTT. This gives the protein CASSPPPGGSDTQYF.

This clone was counted a few times. The rearrangement joins TRBV10-1 to TRBJ1-4, with 7 bases fitting TRBD1. Looked up from germline, CDR1 is WNHNN and CDR2 is SYGVQD (reference sequence). J was trimmed by 3 bases and V by 5 bases; bases with no gene match: 3. The CDR3 is made up of 14 amino acids. Here the CDR3 DNA reads TGCGCCAGCAGTTCCGGGACAGCTAATGAAAAACTGTTTTTT. Protein: CASSSGTANEKLFF.

This rearrangement joins TRBV21-1 to TRBJ2-7; no check of the table's D call, TRBD2, against the DNA was made. TRBV21-1 is described as a pseudogene. The CDR3 length is 13 residues. CDR3 coding DNA: TGTGCCACCCAGGACCTGAGGGAGGGCGAGCAGTACTTC. Amino acid sequence: CATQDLREGEQYF.

The genes are TRBV7-6 and TRBJ1-5, with TRBD1 matching over 7 bases. V lost 1 base to trimming and J lost 7 bases; unmatched junction nucleotides: 1. This CDR3 has 13 amino acids. Germline V gene sequence: CDR1 SGHVS, CDR2 FNYEAQ. CDR3 DNA: TGTGCCAGCAGCTTAGGACAGGGACAGCCCCAGCATTTT. Its protein product is CASSLGQGQPQHF.

The rearrangement uses TRBV9 and TRBJ2-3; D gene ambiguous. V shed 0 bases and J shed 2 bases, with 4 bases lying between them. This CDR3 has 13 residues. Per the germline V gene, CDR1 is SGDLS and CDR2 is YYNGEE. The CDR3 spells CASSVDYTDTQYF. CDR3 DNA sequence: TGTGCCAGCAGCGTAGACTACACAGATACGCAGTATTTT.

The rearrangement uses TRBV19 and TRBJ1-5; a possible D gene is TRBD1 (6 bases). CDR3 size: 13 residues. Looked up from germline, CDR1 is LNHDA and CDR2 is SQIVND (reference sequence). Trimming shortened V by 6 bases and J by 3 bases, and 9 bases separated the two germline ends. CDR3 region: CASSGQNNQPQHF. CDR3 nucleotide sequence: TGTGCCAGTAGCGGACAGAACAATCAGCCCCAGCATTTT.

The gene calls are TRBV20-1 and TRBJ2-3; D remains unclear. From germline, CDR1 is DFQATT and CDR2 SNEGSKA (reference sequence). The ends were cut back, 6 bases at V and 5 bases at J, with 9 bases in the middle. This CDR3 is built from 11 residues. As DNA, the CDR3 is TGCAGTGCAACTAAGCAAGATACGCAGTATTTT. Protein sequence: CSATKQDTQYF.

CDR3 DNA: TGTGCCAGCTCACCACCTACTAATAGGGGAGGATTGTCAAAATTCACTGAAGCTTTCTTT. It encodes CASSPPTNRGGLSKFTEAFF. The chain combines TRBV18 with TRBJ1-1; perhaps TRBD1 as D (5 bases). This CDR3 has 20 residues. Germline CDR1 is KGHSH and CDR2 is LQKENI. Trimming took off 0 bases at V and 4 bases at J, with 27 bases between the two ends. Full variable domain (missing parts from reference TRBV18 and TRBJ1-1): NAGVMQNPRHLVRRRGQEARLRCSPMKGHSHVYWYRQLPEEGLKFMVYLQKENIIDESGMPKERFSAEFPKEGPSILRIQQVVRGDSAAYFCASSPPTNRGGLSKFTEAFFGQGTRLTVV.